The entry that follows covers one T cell receptor (beta chain) sequence. Its binding antigen is unknown. Base qualities are missing; no much larger clone stands one base away. The library was generated by RACE. The data were produced on a NextSeq 500. During library preparation, unique molecular identifiers were attached to individual cDNA molecules so that TCRs could be counted in a quantitative, reproducible way. Each blood RNA sample was used to sequence both TCR alpha and TCR beta chains. Per the source publication's procedure: Samples had a median of about 96,000 TCRs, with a range from roughly 23,224 to 750,000. V, J and CDR3 annotation of the TCR reads was carried out using the Decombinator software suite. To make PS versus PT1 abundance plots, every sample was subsampled to the same number of TCRs (28,000). Expanded TCRs were defined as absent before sensitization and observed at least eight times at the 2-week time point. TCRdb reran the public reads through fastp at Q25 and MiXCR, keeping productive beta chains. CDR3 protein sequences are deduplicated, and each keeps its most common genes and DNA. These V and J calls rely on TCRdb rather than the paper's analysis. The sample table holds some 170,000 distinct CDR3 sequences, of which around 30% were seen once. The ten biggest clones cover 2% to 2.5% of the sample.

The sample is drawn from a study of human T cells and chemical hapten exposure (dated by TCRdb to the early 2020s). Concerning the study at large: For sensitization, 2% DPC in acetone was applied to a 2 cm by 2 cm area of upper inner arm skin. Throughout the study period of around 25 weeks, patients also received therapeutic DPC doses to the scalp every week. Patch tests used Finn chambers with 0.01% DPC on the upper back, scored after 6 days by International Contact Dermatitis Research Group standards. Alopecia areata with under or over 50% scalp involvement, alopecia totalis and alopecia universalis were represented in the patient cohort, which was mostly female. The libraries were sequenced as a pool, and the TCR yield per sample differed mostly because of small variations in library volumes within the pool. Peripheral blood TCR repertoire changes were tracked in vivo in alopecia patients during primary and secondary sensitization to the hapten diphenylcyclopropenone (DPC). Blood was sampled from patients pre-sensitization (week 0) and at 2, 6 and about 24 weeks after DPC sensitization. About 30 alopecia patients provided blood for TCR sequencing at one to four time points (pre-sensitization, 2, 6 and 24 weeks).

The sample's time point, from its label and the paper: patch test 3, about 24 weeks after DPC sensitization. The treatment or condition label for this specimen denotes: therapeutic diphenylcyclopropenone sensitization with weekly scalp DPC. At every patch-test visit, the blood draw took place before the patch test was put on. To be eligible, patients had to be aged 18 to 70, diagnosed with alopecia and judged suitable for DPC therapy, while pregnant patients were excluded. Total RNA was isolated from unfractionated whole blood collected in Tempus Blood RNA tubes. Results and caveats for the whole study, not just this receptor: No change with DPC sensitization was found in the number of TCRs above 1 in 1000 frequency, and no evidence of global repertoire structure alterations was found. Expanded TCRs formed significantly more large CDR3 similarity clusters than pre-sensitization or healthy control sets, consistent with antigen-driven responses. Repeated subsampling changed both the strength of the expansion versus patch-test correlation and the threshold at which the correlation became significant. The number of PT1 expanded TCRs positively correlated with patch test score, significant at thresholds 8, 16 and 32 but not 4. Because every patient had alopecia, a presumed autoimmune disease, the patients' immune response might differ from that of healthy individuals.

The germline V gene specifies SGHRS as CDR1 and YFSETQ as CDR2. The V and J ends are trimmed by 4 bases and 2 bases, leaving 7 bases between them. Spanning cysteine to phenylalanine, the CDR3 consists of 12 amino acids. Only CDR3 DNA remains: 36 bases, in frame from the first base. This receptor chain uses TRBV5-1 and TRBJ2-7; the D gene lacks a confident call. The sample here was whole blood, taken in connection with sensitization to the hapten diphenylcyclopropenone (DPC). This receptor was obtained from a woman between 18 and 30 years old with alopecia areata. Some clones in this sample may be carry-over from other donors' samples. This receptor carries the CDR3 CASSPDAYEQYF. The DNA sequence is as follows: TGCGCCAGCAGCCCCGACGCCTACGAGCAGTACTTC.